The 27 T cell receptor beta chains below were found in one sample sequenced in a study of cytomegalovirus exposure and HLA in healthy donors (dated by TCRdb to 2016 to 2017). The method behind the library was the immunoSEQ multiplex PCR assay. A mixture of 60 forward primers for TCR Vbeta segments and 13 reverse primers for TCR Jbeta segments was used in the multiplex PCR. Entries here come from immuneACCESS through TCRdb and include only in-frame sequences with V and J called. Some clones fail to appear in such tables; in the studies checked, an unresolved V gene covers under half of the shortfall, and the cause of the remainder is unknown. Here the sample has approximately 90,000 clones; approximately 83% occur a single time. The ten biggest clones cover approximately 3% of the sample. The sequenced sample was PBMCs. The source is a man aged 40-49 years in good health and CMV-seronegative.

This clone has only a few counts. The chain has TRBV5-1 and TRBJ2-5; D is undetermined. V lost 2 bases, J lost 5 bases, and 13 bases lay in between. In germline, CDR1 is SGHRS, CDR2 YFSETQ. There are 14 residues in the CDR3. DNA for the CDR3: TGCGCCAGCAGCTTTGGTAGTGTCGGTGAGACCCAGTACTTC. Translation gives CASSFGSVGETQYF. The full variable domain, completed using reference TRBV5-1 and TRBJ2-5, is KAGVTQTPRYLIKTRGQQVTLSCSPISGHRSVSWYQQTPGQGLQFLFEYFSETQRNKGNFPGRFSGRQFSNSRSEMNVSTLELGDSALYLCASSFGSVGETQYFGPGTRLLVL.

This sequence joins TRBV6-5 and TRBJ1-4, with TRBD1 matching 7 bases. V was clipped by 5 bases and J by 6 bases; unmatched bases: 6. The CDR3 runs 14 residues. Germline CDR1 MNHEY, CDR2 SVGAGI. The CDR3 is CASSTGAPDEKLFF. DNA for the CDR3: TGTGCCAGCAGTACAGGGGCACCGGATGAAAAACTGTTTTTT.

The chain links TRBV4-1 to TRBJ2-4, with D perhaps matching TRBD1 (6 bases). The CDR3 is 13 residues long. Trimming left V 0 bases short and J 7 bases short, with 7 bases between. Per germline, CDR1 MGHRA and CDR2 YSYEKL. For the CDR3, the DNA is TGCGCCAGCAGCCAAGACCAGGGGAACATTCAGTACTTC. Its protein is CASSQDQGNIQYF.

The CDR3 region is CASNSGQNNEQFF. DNA for the CDR3: TGTGCCAGCAACTCGGGACAAAACAATGAGCAGTTCTTC. The rearrangement joins TRBV28 to TRBJ2-1; possibly TRBD1 for D (6 bases). Germline CDR1 MDHEN, CDR2 SYDVKM. The CDR3 has 13 residues. The ends were cut back, 7 bases at V and 5 bases at J, with 12 bases in the middle.

This clone appeared a few times. For the CDR3, the DNA is TGTGCCAGTAGTTCCATAGACAGGAACACTGAAGCTTTCTTT. It encodes CASSSIDRNTEAFF. This chain connects TRBV19 to TRBJ1-1, with D perhaps matching TRBD1 (5 bases). V lost 5 bases, J lost 1 base, and 11 bases lay in between. Germline CDR1 reads LNHDA; CDR2 reads SQIVND (reference sequence). This CDR3 has 14 amino acids.

The chain has TRBV2 and TRBJ2-5; maybe TRBD1 (5 bases). Germline V lookup: CDR1 SNHLY, CDR2 FYNNEI. This CDR3 has 15 amino acids. V was trimmed by 2 bases and J by 3 bases, leaving 13 bases between them. CDR3 loop: CASSELRQGKETQYF. As DNA, the CDR3 is TGTGCCAGCAGTGAATTGCGTCAGGGAAAAGAGACCCAGTACTTC. The full variable domain, its missing parts supplied by reference TRBV2 and TRBJ2-5, is EPEVTQTPSHQVTQMGQEVILRCVPISNHLYFYWYRQILGQKVEFLVSFYNNEISEKSEIFDDQFSVERPDGSNFTLKIRSTKLEDSAMYFCASSELRQGKETQYFGPGTRLLVL.

This clone was recorded only once. The gene calls are TRBV28 and TRBJ1-3, with D possibly TRBD1 on 5 matching bases. From germline, CDR1 is MDHEN and CDR2 SYDVKM. Trimming cost V 6 bases and J 4 bases, with 19 bases left between them. This CDR3 is 16 amino acids long. Here the CDR3 DNA reads TGTGCCAGCAGCCCATTTGGGGGGGGGATAGGAAACACCATATATTTT. Residues: CASSPFGGGIGNTIYF.

The chain carries TRBV7-9 and TRBJ2-7, with D perhaps TRBD2 (5 bases). V lost 6 bases and J lost 5, with 23 bases in between. Germline lookup yields CDR1 SEHNR and CDR2 FQNEAQ (reference sequence). This CDR3 contains 16 residues. The CDR3 nucleotides read TGTGCCAGCAGTTCTACGCGGCGGGCCCCGATCCACGAGCAGTACTTC. This encodes CASSSTRRAPIHEQYF.

CDR3 in amino acids: CASSLGWSSGVTDTQYF. CDR3 sequence (DNA): TGCGCCAGCAGCTTGGGTTGGTCTAGCGGGGTCACAGATACGCAGTATTTT. This chain connects TRBV5-1 to TRBJ2-3, with 9 bases that match TRBD2. With V trimmed by 0 bases and J by 2 bases, 7 bases remained unmatched. This CDR3 spans 17 amino acids. The germline V gene encodes CDR1 SGHRS and CDR2 YFSETQ.

The chain uses TRBV5-1 and TRBJ1-2; 7 nucleotides align to TRBD1. V gave up 3 bases and J gave up 8 bases; unmatched junction bases: 10. The CDR3 has 14 residues. CDR1 and CDR2 (germline): SGHRS, YFSETQ. Written as DNA, the CDR3 is TGCGCCAGCAGCTCATCACAGGGGCCTGAGGGCTACACCTTC. Its translation is CASSSSQGPEGYTF.

The V call is TRBV5-4, the J call TRBJ1-2; D is undetermined. CDR1 SGHNT and CDR2 YYREEE come from the germline V gene (reference sequence). The CDR3 contains 14 residues. Trimming cost V 0 bases and J 2 bases, with 8 bases left between them. The CDR3 sequence is CASSLDTSNYGYTF. CDR3 bases: TGTGCCAGCAGCTTGGACACCTCCAACTATGGCTACACCTTC.

The J gene is TRBJ2-7, the V gene TRBV6-1, with 8 bases aligning to TRBD1. Germline CDR1 is MNHNS and CDR2 is SASEGT. This CDR3 has 15 amino acids. The J segment lost 1 base and the V segment lost 5 bases, leaving 7 bases of the junction unmatched. The CDR3 sequence: CASSILGQGSYEQYF. CDR3 coding DNA: TGTGCCAGCAGTATCCTCGGACAGGGATCCTACGAGCAGTACTTC.

V usage is TRBV12-2 and J usage is TRBJ1-5; TRBD1 is taken as the D call from the table, unchecked against the DNA. TRBV12-2 is designated a pseudogene. This CDR3 is 14 amino acids long. DNA for the CDR3: TGTGCAAGTCGCGGCAACAGGGGGTGGCAGCCCCAGCATTTT. Translated, it gives CASRGNRGWQPQHF.

The chain is built from TRBV6-6 and TRBJ1-6; unclear D gene. The CDR3 is 16 amino acids. The V end lost 0 bases, the J end lost 1 base, and 7 bases lay between the germline ends. Germline-derived CDR1 and CDR2 are MNHNY and SVGAGI (reference sequence). CDR3 amino acids: CASSYSIGSYNSPLHF. The CDR3, as DNA: TGTGCCAGCAGTTACTCAATCGGGTCCTATAATTCACCCCTCCACTTT.

The gene calls are TRBV6-5 and TRBJ1-6; perhaps TRBD1 as D (6 bases). V was clipped by 0 bases and J by 8 bases, with 8 bases between them. CDR3 length: 14 amino acids. CDR1 is MNHEY and CDR2 is SVGAGI in the germline V gene. DNA for the CDR3: TGTGCCAGCAGTTACTCAGGGGGGGATTCACCCCTCCACTTT. Protein product: CASSYSGGDSPLHF.

V and J are TRBV20-1 and TRBJ1-2; D unclear. Germline V CDR1 and CDR2: DFQATT, SNEGSKA (reference sequence). There are 8 residues in the CDR3. V was cut by 3 bases and J by 14 bases, with 7 bases left in between. This CDR3 reads CSASSQTF. The CDR3 region has the DNA TGCAGTGCTAGTTCCCAAACCTTC.

The chain joins TRBV4-1 to TRBJ2-5; D is possibly TRBD1 (5 bases). Germline CDR1 reads MGHRA; CDR2 reads YSYEKL. Trimming left V 0 bases short and J 1 base short, with 12 bases between. The CDR3 has 16 residues. The CDR3: CASSQDWWGPQETQYF. The CDR3 bases are TGCGCCAGCAGCCAAGATTGGTGGGGCCCCCAAGAGACCCAGTACTTC.

The chain recombines TRBV5-8 with TRBJ2-7; 8 bases map to TRBD2. The CDR3 is made up of 16 amino acids. The V gene's germline CDR1 is SGHTS and CDR2 YDEGEE. The V segment lost 1 base and the J segment 7 bases; nucleotides outside the gene matches: 13. CDR3 residues: CASSLSFGLAGGEQYF. CDR3 bases: TGTGCCAGCAGCTTGTCGTTCGGACTAGCCGGTGGGGAGCAGTACTTC.

The genes are TRBV9 and TRBJ2-6; the D gene is possibly TRBD1 (6 bases). CDR1 and CDR2 from the germline V gene are SGDLS and YYNGEE. Trimming removed 4 bases at V and 2 bases at J, with 10 bases between. The length of the CDR3 is 15 residues. DNA for the CDR3: TGTGCCAGCAGCTCAGAGGGGGCTGGGGCCAACGTCCTGACTTTC. Residues: CASSSEGAGANVLTF.

V is TRBV29-1 and J is TRBJ1-1; D might be TRBD1 (6 bases). From germline, CDR1 is SQVTM and CDR2 ANQGSEA. The CDR3 is 13 amino acids. The V end lost 7 bases, the J end lost 0 bases, and 12 bases lay between the germline ends. The CDR3 region is CSAGTPMNTEAFF. DNA for the CDR3: TGCAGCGCCGGGACACCCATGAACACTGAAGCTTTCTTT.

This clone appeared a few times. This chain connects TRBV4-1 to TRBJ1-1, with D perhaps TRBD1 (6 bases). The germline CDR1 and CDR2 sequences are MGHRA and YSYEKL. This CDR3 comprises 15 residues. V dropped 5 bases and J dropped 0 bases, with 13 bases sitting between them. The CDR3 region is CASSGRQEMNTEAFF. The CDR3 region has the DNA TGCGCCAGCAGCGGAAGACAGGAGATGAACACTGAAGCTTTCTTT.

This clone was recorded once. The V and J genes are TRBV14 and TRBJ2-3; TRBD1 matches 7 bases. CDR3 size: 14 residues. Losses at the gene ends were 6 bases for V and 3 bases for J; bases not matched to a gene: 6. Germline V gene sequence: CDR1 SGHDN, CDR2 FVKESK. CDR3 DNA sequence: TGTGCCAGCAGGCCCGCGACAGGGACAGATACGCAGTATTTT. Residues: CASRPATGTDTQYF.

The chain employs TRBV7-2 and TRBJ2-7; a possible D gene is TRBD2 (5 bases). CDR1 and CDR2 (germline): SGHTA, FQGNSA. The CDR3 is 13 residues long. The V gene lost 6 bases and the J gene lost 2 bases, with 11 bases spanning the gap. The CDR3 loop is CASSPGRAYEQYF. The CDR3 nucleotides are TGTGCCAGCAGTCCTGGGCGGGCCTACGAGCAGTACTTC.

Only a few counts were recorded for this clone. The chain recombines TRBV4-2 with TRBJ1-2, with a possible D match to TRBD1 (5 bases). Germline CDR1 LGHNA, CDR2 YNFKEQ. This CDR3 is built from 15 residues. The ends were cut back, 0 bases at V and 4 bases at J, with 12 bases in the middle. In nucleotides, the CDR3 is TGTGCCAGCAGCCAAGATCTTTCGGGGGTCTATGGCTACACCTTC. As protein: CASSQDLSGVYGYTF.

The chain recombines TRBV7-6 with TRBJ2-7; 7 nucleotides line up with TRBD1. This CDR3 has 14 amino acids. The V gene's germline CDR1 is SGHVS and CDR2 FNYEAQ. V shed 4 bases and J 0 bases; nucleotides not matched to a gene: 3. Here the CDR3 reads CASSSRDSSYEQYF. DNA for the CDR3: TGTGCCAGCAGCTCTAGGGACAGCTCCTACGAGCAGTACTTC. Combining the CDR3 with reference TRBV7-6 and TRBJ2-7 gives the whole variable domain GAGVSQSPRYKVTKRGQDVALRCDPISGHVSLYWYRQALGQGPEFLTYFNYEAQQDKSGLPNDRFSAERPEGSISTLTIQRTEQRDSAMYRCASSSRDSSYEQYFGPGTRLTVT.

The chain combines TRBV19 with TRBJ1-5; 7 positions agree with TRBD1. The J segment lost 0 bases and the V segment lost 6 bases, leaving 8 bases of the junction unmatched. This CDR3 has 16 amino acids. Germline assignment: CDR1 LNHDA and CDR2 SQIVND (reference sequence). The CDR3 nucleotides are TGTGCCAGTAGGAACAGGGGCGCATATAGCAATCAGCCCCAGCATTTT. Translation gives CASRNRGAYSNQPQHF.

This clone was observed a handful of times. V is TRBV7-9 and J is TRBJ2-7, with 7 bases matching TRBD1. The CDR3 length is 12 residues. Trimming took 11 bases from V and 6 from J; bases not matched to a gene: 10. Germline CDR1 is SEHNR and CDR2 is FQNEAQ (reference sequence). The CDR3 coding sequence is TGTGCCTCGGGCAGGGGGTGGGTCGAGCAGTACTTC. Amino acids: CASGRGWVEQYF.